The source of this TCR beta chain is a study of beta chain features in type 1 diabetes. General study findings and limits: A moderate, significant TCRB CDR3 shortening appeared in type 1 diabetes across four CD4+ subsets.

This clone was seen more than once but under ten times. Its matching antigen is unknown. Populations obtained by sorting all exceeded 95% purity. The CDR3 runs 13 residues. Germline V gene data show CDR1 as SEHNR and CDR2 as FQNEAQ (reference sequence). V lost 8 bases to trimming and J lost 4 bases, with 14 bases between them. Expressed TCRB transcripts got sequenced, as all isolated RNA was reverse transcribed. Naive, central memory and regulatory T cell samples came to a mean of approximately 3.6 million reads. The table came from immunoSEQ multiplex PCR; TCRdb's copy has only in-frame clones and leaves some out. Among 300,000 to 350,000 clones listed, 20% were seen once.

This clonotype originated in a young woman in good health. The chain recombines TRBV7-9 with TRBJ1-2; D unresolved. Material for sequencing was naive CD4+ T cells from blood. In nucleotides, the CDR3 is TGTGCCAGCGCACAGCCAGCGGGCTATGGCTACACCTTC. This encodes CASAQPAGYGYTF.